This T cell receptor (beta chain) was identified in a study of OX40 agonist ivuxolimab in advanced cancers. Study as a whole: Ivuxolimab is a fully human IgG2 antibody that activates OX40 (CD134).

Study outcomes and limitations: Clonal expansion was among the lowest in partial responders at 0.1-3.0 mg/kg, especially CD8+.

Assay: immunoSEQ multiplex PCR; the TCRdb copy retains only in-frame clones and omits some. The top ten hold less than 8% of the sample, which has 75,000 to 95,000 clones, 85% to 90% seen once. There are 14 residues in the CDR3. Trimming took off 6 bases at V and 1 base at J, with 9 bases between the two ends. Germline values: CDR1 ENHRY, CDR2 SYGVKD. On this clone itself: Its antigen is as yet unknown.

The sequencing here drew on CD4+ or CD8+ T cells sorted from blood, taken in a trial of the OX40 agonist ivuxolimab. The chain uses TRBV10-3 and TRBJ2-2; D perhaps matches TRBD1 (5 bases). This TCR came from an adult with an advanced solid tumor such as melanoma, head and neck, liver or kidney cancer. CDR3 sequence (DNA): TGTGCCATCAGGGTAGACAGGAACACCGGGGAGCTGTTTTTT. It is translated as CAIRVDRNTGELFF.